This T cell receptor beta chain was recovered during a study of technical replicates of blood from several donors. TCRdb's copy holds only in-frame clones and misses some; the assay was immunoSEQ multiplex PCR. The table has 74,000 or so clones, about 92% seen once. Trimming pared 8 bases from V and 2 bases from J, leaving 15 bases between. Germline V gene lookup returns CDR1 SNHLY and CDR2 FYNNEI. The CDR3 extends over 14 amino acids. This TCR derives from a human donor in good health. Input material: T cells isolated from PBMCs. The chain uses TRBV2 and TRBJ2-5, with D possibly matching TRBD2 (5 bases). This CDR3 is CASPVEAKQETQYF. The CDR3 nucleotides are TGTGCCAGCCCAGTGGAGGCCAAACAAGAGACCCAGTACTTC.